The 9 T cell receptor beta chains below were found in one sample sequenced in a study of monozygotic twins with inflammatory bowel disease (dated by TCRdb to the late 2010s). Library method: 5' RACE. TCRdb names Illumina HiSeq 2500 as the instrument used. One entry per CDR3 protein sequence results from the TCRdb reprocessing of the reads, with DNA left out. The table held for this sample gives roughly 150,000 distinct CDR3 sequences. The ten largest account for roughly 1.2% of the sample. The sequenced sample was blood. These receptor sequences come from a human donor with ulcerative colitis or Crohn's disease, or a healthy co-twin of an affected twin (not recorded which).

The chain's CDR3 is CASSAIYDNSYEQYF. V usage is TRBV25-1 and J usage is TRBJ2-7. The length of the CDR3 is 15 residues. Per germline, CDR1 MGHDK and CDR2 SYGVNS.

The genes are TRBV4-2 and TRBJ2-1; TCRdb designates TRBD2, a call that cannot be tested without DNA. The CDR3 is 16 amino acids. Germline-derived CDR1 and CDR2 are LGHNA and YNFKEQ. The CDR3 region is CASSQQSSGGHNEQFF.

The V and J genes are TRBV5-1 and TRBJ2-3; TCRdb outputs TRBD1, but without DNA this stays unchecked. CDR1 is SGHRS, CDR2 YFSETQ, per germline. This CDR3 comprises 16 residues. The CDR3 spells CASSLGASREGNTQYF. Using reference TRBV5-1 and TRBJ2-3 for the parts outside the CDR3, the full variable domain is KAGVTQTPRYLIKTRGQQVTLSCSPISGHRSVSWYQQTPGQGLQFLFEYFSETQRNKGNFPGRFSGRQFSNSRSEMNVSTLELGDSALYLCASSLGASREGNTQYFGPGTRLTVL.

The chain has TRBV11-2 and TRBJ2-2; as DNA is missing, the TRBD1 call by TCRdb cannot be tested. CDR1 is SGHAT and CDR2 is FQNNGV in the germline V gene. The CDR3 length is 16 residues. CDR3 loop: CASSLRQRGNTGELFF.

The chain uses TRBV4-1 and TRBJ1-1. From germline, CDR1 is MGHRA and CDR2 YSYEKL. CDR3 size: 14 residues. The CDR3 spells CASSQVGPNTEAFF.

V usage is TRBV5-1 and J usage is TRBJ2-1; TCRdb designates TRBD2, a call that cannot be tested without DNA. CDR3 length: 16 amino acids. Germline CDR1 SGHRS, CDR2 YFSETQ. The CDR3 loop reads CASSPRAGELLNEQFF.

The J gene is TRBJ2-7, the V gene TRBV6-5; TCRdb's D gene call, TRBD1, goes unchecked for lack of DNA. The CDR3 length is 15 residues. Germline V lookup: CDR1 MNHEY, CDR2 SVGAGI. Here the CDR3 reads CASSYPQGGPYEQYF.

The chain couples TRBV4-3 to TRBJ2-1; as DNA is missing, the TRBD1 call by TCRdb cannot be tested. The length of the CDR3 is 15 residues. Germline V gives CDR1 LGHNA, CDR2 YSLEER. The CDR3 protein is CASSPRRQMYNEQFF.

CDR3 sequence: CASSLAVTSEGEQFF. This chain uses TRBV7-6 with TRBJ2-1; TCRdb picks TRBD2, but there is no DNA to check that call. This CDR3 contains 15 residues. CDR1 and CDR2 (germline): SGHVS, FNYEAQ.